The next 17 T cell receptor beta chains were all read from a single sample in a study of molecular identifiers for immune sequencing clone quantification (dated by TCRdb to the late 2010s). The library relied on PCR. Sequencing was carried out with a NextSeq 500. TCRdb reprocessing: public reads trimmed at Q25 with fastp, clones called with MiXCR, in-frame beta chains kept. CDR3 protein duplicates are merged, each entry listing the most common genes and DNA. The sample table lists roughly 100,000 distinct CDR3 sequences, 35% of them with a count of one. The ten largest clones capture 9.7% of the sample. Sequencing was done on a sample of naive CD8+ T cells from blood, with Jurkat cell RNA spiked in. The cell subset or site label of this sample denotes: FACS-sorted CD8+CD4-CCR7+CD45RA+ naive T cells. These receptors came from a human donor in good health. Some libraries in this study had Jurkat cell RNA spiked in.

About this clonotype: At one end, the junction sequence differs from germline, possibly due to a read error. The chain joins TRBV2 to TRBJ2-1; 10 nucleotides match TRBD2. This CDR3 region has 15 residues. In germline, CDR1 is SNHLY, CDR2 FYNNEI. The CDR3 sequence: CASIDTASGGSEEFF. The CDR3 DNA sequence: TGTGCCAGTATCGATACGGCTAGCGGGGGCAGTGAGGAGTTCTTC.

The gene calls are TRBV20-1 and TRBJ2-7; 9 bases line up with TRBD1. This CDR3 has 14 residues. V lost 6 bases to trimming and J lost 2 bases; unmatched junction nucleotides: 8. Germline V CDR1 and CDR2: DFQATT, SNEGSKA (reference sequence). The CDR3 loop is CSATSGTGPYEQYF. CDR3 sequence (DNA): TGCAGTGCCACCTCCGGGACAGGGCCCTACGAGCAGTACTTC.

In the case of this clonotype: Germline and junction disagree at one end, which may indicate a read error. This chain links TRBV7-9 with TRBJ2-6; 7 bases agree with TRBD1. The CDR3 spans 20 residues. Germline V gene data show CDR1 as SEHNR and CDR2 as FQNEAQ (reference sequence). CDR3 coding DNA: TGTGCCAGCAGCTTAAGTGGACAGGTTCTCCATAGCTCTGGGGCCAGCGTCCTGACTTTC. Translation gives CASSLSGQVLHSSGASVLTF.

This clonotype has a handful of counts. The chain couples TRBV5-6 to TRBJ2-7; weak D call: TRBD1 (5 bases). V was cut by 0 bases and J by 2 bases, with 12 bases left in between. The germline V gene encodes CDR1 SGHDT and CDR2 YYEEEE. This CDR3 has 15 residues. For the CDR3, the DNA is TGTGCCAGCAGCTTGGCTCAGGGTGCGGCCTACGAGCAGTACTTC. Encoded protein: CASSLAQGAAYEQYF.

This clonotype showed up just a few times. The J gene is TRBJ2-3, the V gene TRBV7-2; TRBD2 agrees at 10 bases. V lost 3 bases, J lost 4 bases, and 4 bases stayed unmatched. The CDR3 extends over 15 amino acids. Germline CDR1 and CDR2: SGHTA and FQGNSA. CDR3 sequence reads: CASSFALAGADTQYF. In nucleotides, the CDR3 is TGTGCCAGCAGCTTCGCGCTAGCGGGAGCAGATACGCAGTATTTT.

V usage is TRBV7-2 and J usage is TRBJ2-7, with TRBD2 as a possible D gene (5 bases). Germline CDR1 is SGHTA and CDR2 is FQGNSA. Trimming left V 1 base short and J 1 base short, with 8 bases between. This CDR3 contains 14 residues. CDR3 amino acids: CASSLVLASYEQYF. CDR3 DNA sequence: TGTGCCAGCAGCTTAGTGCTAGCTTCCTACGAGCAGTACTTC.

This clonotype was observed at least ten times. The chain uses TRBV6-2 or TRBV6-3 and TRBJ1-1, with TRBD1 matching 8 bases. Trimming removed 7 bases from V and 5 bases from J; junction bases left unmatched: 9. The length of the CDR3 is 14 residues. Per the germline V gene, CDR1 is MNHEY and CDR2 is SVGEGT. The chain's CDR3 is CASTEGQGLTEAFF. DNA for the CDR3: TGTGCCAGCACCGAAGGACAGGGATTGACTGAAGCTTTCTTT.

As to this clonotype: Being one base from a much bigger clone, this may be a read error. The V and J genes are TRBV5-1 and TRBJ2-3; TRBD2 matches 8 bases. V lost 4 bases and J lost 0; bases outside the gene matches: 4. This CDR3 has 15 residues. Germline V gene data show CDR1 as SGHRS and CDR2 as YFSETQ. In nucleotides, the CDR3 is TGCGCCAGCAGCGACAGGACTAGCAGCACAGATACGCAGTATTTT. It specifies CASSDRTSSTDTQYF.

This clonotype was observed a handful of times. V usage is TRBV11-2 and J usage is TRBJ2-2; possible D gene TRBD1, 5 bases. The V end lost 2 bases, the J end lost 4 bases, and 14 bases lay between the germline ends. The CDR3 loop spans 16 amino acids. CDR1 is SGHAT, CDR2 FQNNGV, per germline. DNA for the CDR3: TGTGCCAGCAGCTTACTCGCAGGGTGGGTCACCGGGGAGCTGTTTTTT. It encodes CASSLLAGWVTGELFF. Using reference TRBV11-2 and TRBJ2-2 for the parts outside the CDR3, the full variable domain is EAGVAQSPRYKIIEKRQSVAFWCNPISGHATLYWYQQILGQGPKLLIQFQNNGVVDDSQLPKDRFSAERLKGVDSTLKIQPAKLEDSAVYLCASSLLAGWVTGELFFGEGSRLTVL.

In its sample, this clonotype is medium-sized. The chain carries TRBV28 and TRBJ2-3; D not resolved. Germline-derived CDR1 and CDR2 are MDHEN and SYDVKM. The CDR3 spans 11 residues. Trimming pared 3 bases from V and 5 bases from J, leaving 3 bases between. The CDR3 region has the DNA TGTGCCAGCAGTTTGGTAGATACGCAGTATTTT. Amino acid sequence: CASSLVDTQYF.

This clonotype was detected ten times or more. The J gene is TRBJ1-1, the V gene TRBV12-3 or TRBV12-4; D unresolved. The length of the CDR3 is 14 residues. With 1 base removed from V and 2 bases from J, the gap between germline ends came to 8 bases. CDR3 nucleotide sequence: TGTGCCAGCAGTTTAGGGACCTTTAACACTGAAGCTTTCTTT. This codes for CASSLGTFNTEAFF.

This chain uses TRBV9 with TRBJ2-2; TRBD1 aligns across 7 bases. J gave up 5 bases and V 4 bases, and 20 bases lay outside the gene matches. This CDR3 comprises 19 residues. Germline V gene data show CDR1 as SGDLS and CDR2 as YYNGEE. CDR3 sequence (DNA): TGTGCCAGCAGCTCCCGGACAGGTTTCGATACTAGGGAAACCGGGGAGCTGTTTTTT. Protein sequence: CASSSRTGFDTRETGELFF.

This clonotype was seen repeatedly, ten times or more. The genes are TRBV9 and TRBJ2-3, with D unclear. V dropped 0 bases and J dropped 0 bases, with 8 bases sitting between them. The germline V gene has CDR1 SGDLS and CDR2 YYNGEE. This CDR3 comprises 15 residues. This CDR3 is CASSVVAASTDTQYF. The CDR3 DNA is TGTGCCAGCAGCGTAGTGGCAGCGAGCACAGATACGCAGTATTTT.

As concerns this clonotype: A much larger clone lies a single base off, so this may be a read error. The rearrangement joins TRBV28 to TRBJ1-5, with 7 bases aligning to TRBD1. Germline loops: CDR1 MDHEN, CDR2 SYDVKM. The CDR3 totals 16 residues. The CDR3 sequence is CASSFSGTDSNQPQLF. CDR3 DNA: TGTGCCAGCAGTTTCTCCGGGACAGATAGCAATCAGCCCCAGCTTTTT.

For this clonotype: This may be a read error: a much more frequent sequence differs by one nucleotide. The chain employs TRBV4-2 and TRBJ2-7; tentative D call: TRBD2 (6 bases). The CDR3 extends over 16 amino acids. CDR1 and CDR2 from the germline V gene are LGHNA and YNFKEQ. The V gene lost 0 bases and the J gene lost 3 bases, with 15 bases spanning the gap. The chain's CDR3 is CASSQDHTSRNYEQYF. Written as DNA, the CDR3 is TGTGCCAGCAGCCAAGATCATACTAGCAGAAACTACGAGCAGTACTTC.

The chain carries TRBV27 and TRBJ2-5; 10 bases agree with TRBD2. The trim removed 5 bases at V and 3 bases at J, leaving 15 bases unmatched. The V gene's germline CDR1 is MNHEY and CDR2 SMNVEV (reference sequence). The CDR3 consists of 18 residues. In DNA, the CDR3 is TGTGCCAGCAGTAAAATTCCGGGACTAGCGAGAGAGAAAGAGACCCAGTACTTC. The encoded protein is CASSKIPGLAREKETQYF.

This clonotype was found many times. V gene TRBV21-1 combines with J gene TRBJ1-5. TRBV21-1 represents a pseudogene. This CDR3 is built from 9 residues. In DNA form, the CDR3 reads TGTGCCAAGAAAGCGCCCCAGCATTTT. Residues: CAKKAPQHF.